This TCR beta chain was sequenced during a study of post-analysis software for immune sequencing data (dated by TCRdb to 2015 to 2017). As for the study more broadly: Disease courses on record covered relapsing-remitting, secondary progressive and progressive-relapsing multiple sclerosis, though some patients had no subtype annotation. The patient repertoires were compared against about 10 previously published healthy control repertoires obtained from donors aged roughly 6 to 26 years. A subset of samples was prepared in parallel using single-end sample barcoding, then pooled and co-amplified after Illumina adapter ligation. Results the study describes overall, beyond this receptor: The control group was slightly older than the multiple sclerosis patient group. Direct clustering with F measure showed strong co-clustering of samples prepared in the same batch, prompting a batch-effect correction. Compared with controls, multiple sclerosis patients had significantly lower normalized Chao1 diversity, a finding suggesting substantial peripheral T-cell clonal expansion. About 5 TRBV segments, including TRBV5-6, TRBV5-1 and TRBV20-1, were significantly more frequent in patients than controls.

To demonstrate the VDJtools post-analysis software, TCR beta repertoires were profiled from the peripheral blood of about 13 young patients with multiple sclerosis. The multiple sclerosis patients were children and adolescents between roughly 6 and 16 years of age. Libraries were made using PCR. Sequencing was carried out with an Illumina HiSeq 2500. Unique molecular identifiers were incorporated into TCR beta cDNA libraries to reduce PCR and sequencing biases. Every 1 to 10 million input T cells yielded roughly 500,000 cDNA molecules, meaning each molecule approximated one T cell. Patient libraries were prepared and sequenced with the same protocol used for the earlier healthy control dataset. Within a given batch, samples were prepared together, multiplexed and sequenced on the same HiSeq lane. From the authors' description of their analysis: Raw barcoded reads were processed with MIGEC, and single-read molecular identifier groups were discarded before consensus assembly and CDR3 extraction. Clonotype tables were post-analysed with VDJtools, normalizing diversity by down-sampling all datasets to the smallest sample size. Repertoire overlap clustering matched CDR3 amino acid but not nucleotide sequences to correct batch-related cross-sample contamination. TCRdb reprocessed the public reads (quality trimming at Q25 with fastp, clone calling with MiXCR) and kept in-frame beta chains. Entries are consolidated by CDR3 protein sequence, retaining the most common genes and DNA. TCRdb, not the authors, supplied the V and J calls. A total of roughly 800,000 distinct CDR3 sequences appear in this sample, 46% of them only once. Of the sample, roughly 4.5% falls within the top ten clones.

On this clonotype: The specificity of this receptor is unknown. It has no much larger one-base neighbor in the sample; base qualities were not kept.

Its CDR3 holds 16 amino acids, cysteine through phenylalanine. The only DNA kept is the CDR3, 48 bases in frame from the first base. V drops 4 bases and J drops 2 bases, leaving 12 bases in between. The germline V gene yields ENHRY for CDR1 and SYGVKD for CDR2. The receptor's source is a girl aged 5 to 17 with multiple sclerosis. Sequencing input: blood. The chain joins TRBV10-3 to TRBJ2-6; a tentative D match to TRBD2 spans 5 bases. The CDR3 here reads CAISGELETGANVLTF. Here is the DNA: TGTGCCATCAGTGGGGAGTTGGAGACTGGGGCCAACGTCCTGACTTTC.